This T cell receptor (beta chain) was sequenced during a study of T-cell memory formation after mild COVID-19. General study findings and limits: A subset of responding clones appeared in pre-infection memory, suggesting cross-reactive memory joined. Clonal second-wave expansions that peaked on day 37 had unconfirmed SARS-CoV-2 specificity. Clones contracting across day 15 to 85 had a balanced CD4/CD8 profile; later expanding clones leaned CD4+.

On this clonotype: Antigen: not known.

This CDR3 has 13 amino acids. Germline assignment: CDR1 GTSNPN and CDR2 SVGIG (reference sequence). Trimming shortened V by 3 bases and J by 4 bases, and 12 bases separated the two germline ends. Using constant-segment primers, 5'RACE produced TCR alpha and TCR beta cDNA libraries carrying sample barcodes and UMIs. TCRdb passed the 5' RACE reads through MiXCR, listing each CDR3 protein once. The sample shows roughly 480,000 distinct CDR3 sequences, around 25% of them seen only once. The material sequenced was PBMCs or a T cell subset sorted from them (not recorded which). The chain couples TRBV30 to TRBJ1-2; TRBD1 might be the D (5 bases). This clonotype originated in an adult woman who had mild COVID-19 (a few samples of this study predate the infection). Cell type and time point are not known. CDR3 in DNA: TGTGCCTGGAGCCAGGGTATAGGCTATGGCTACACCTTC. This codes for CAWSQGIGYGYTF.